These 32 T cell receptor beta chains originate from one sample sequenced in a study of control samples from healthy donors and cancer patients. This table comes from immunoSEQ multiplex PCR, and its TCRdb copy is limited to in-frame clones, with some not included. The table shows tens of thousands of clones, with roughly 91% occurring only once. The sequencing input was PBMCs. All receptors come from a woman aged 45-60 years with colorectal cancer.

The genes are TRBV2 and TRBJ1-2; D is ambiguous. CDR1 and CDR2 (germline): SNHLY, FYNNEI. Trimming removed 6 bases at V and 0 bases at J, with 11 bases between. The CDR3 totals 14 residues. CDR3: CASRPQLANYGYTF. CDR3 in DNA: TGTGCCAGCAGGCCACAGTTAGCTAACTATGGCTACACCTTC.

This clone showed up just once. The CDR3 sequence is CASSSPGLGNTGELFF. In nucleotides, the CDR3 is TGTGCCAGCAGCTCTCCAGGACTGGGGAACACCGGGGAGCTGTTTTTT. This chain uses TRBV3-1 (or the pseudogene TRBV3-2) with TRBJ2-2; a weak D match, TRBD2 (5 bases). The V and J ends lost 5 bases and 1 base respectively, with 14 bases between them. Germline assignment: CDR1 LGHDT and CDR2 YNNKEL (reference sequence). CDR3 length: 16 residues.

The gene calls are TRBV6-6 and TRBJ1-3, with D perhaps TRBD1 (5 bases). The germline V and J ends were trimmed by 5 bases and 0 bases, with 11 bases remaining between them. Per the germline V gene, CDR1 is MNHNY and CDR2 is SVGAGI (reference sequence). This CDR3 spans 15 amino acids. CDR3 protein: CASSRGSGSGNTIYF. The CDR3 nucleotides read TGTGCCAGCAGTCGGGGCAGTGGCTCTGGAAACACCATATATTTT.

The rearrangement joins TRBV3-1 (or the pseudogene TRBV3-2) to TRBJ2-5; 7 bases map to TRBD2. The V and J ends lost 5 bases and 5 bases, in that order; junction bases with no gene match: 11. This CDR3 spans 15 amino acids. Germline CDR1 is LGHDT and CDR2 is YNNKEL (reference sequence). CDR3 sequence reads: CASSTSAGDWETQYF. The CDR3 nucleotides are TGTGCCAGCAGCACGAGTGCGGGGGATTGGGAGACCCAGTACTTC.

This chain uses TRBV9 with TRBJ2-1; 9 bases agree with TRBD2. Germline V gene lookup returns CDR1 SGDLS and CDR2 YYNGEE. The V and J ends lost 0 bases and 9 bases, in that order; junction bases with no gene match: 7. The CDR3 extends over 15 amino acids. CDR3 in DNA: TGTGCCAGCAGCGTAGGAGGCGGGGGGGCGTTTGAGCAGTTCTTC. This translates into CASSVGGGGAFEQFF.

V and J are TRBV19 and TRBJ1-1; D perhaps matches TRBD1 (6 bases). The CDR3 covers 14 residues. The V end lost 0 bases, the J end lost 4 bases, and 9 bases lay between the germline ends. Germline V gene lookup returns CDR1 LNHDA and CDR2 SQIVND (reference sequence). CDR3 in DNA: TGTGCCAGTAGTATAGACCACAGGGTCACTGAAGCTTTCTTT. Amino acid sequence: CASSIDHRVTEAFF.

The chain couples TRBV28 to TRBJ1-4; D not certain. The CDR3 consists of 14 residues. V lost 4 bases, J lost 10 bases, and 16 bases lay in between. Germline V CDR1 and CDR2: MDHEN, SYDVKM. The CDR3 spells CASSSPENAGKLFF. CDR3 in DNA: TGTGCCAGCAGTTCCCCGGAGAACGCAGGAAAACTGTTTTTT.

The chain recombines TRBV7-3 with TRBJ2-5, with 13 bases lining up with TRBD2. V gave up 5 bases and J gave up 5 bases; unmatched junction bases: 14. The CDR3 runs to 18 residues. Germline V CDR1 and CDR2: SGHTA, FQGTGA. The CDR3: CASSNKNPGLAGIETQYF. As DNA, the CDR3 is TGTGCCAGCAGCAATAAAAATCCGGGACTAGCGGGGATCGAGACCCAGTACTTC.

This clone turned up a few times. The chain employs TRBV10-2 and TRBJ1-3, with TRBD1 matching over 12 bases. V was pared by 2 bases and J by 4 bases, with 0 bases of the junction left unmatched. The CDR3 has 15 amino acids. Looked up from germline, CDR1 is WSHSY and CDR2 is SAAADI. The CDR3 coding sequence is TGCGCCAGCAGTGAGGGGACAGGGGGCGGAAACACCATATATTTT. This codes for CASSEGTGGGNTIYF.

V usage is TRBV19 and J usage is TRBJ1-5; no firm D call. CDR3 size: 15 residues. CDR1 and CDR2 from the germline V gene are LNHDA and SQIVND (reference sequence). V was pared by 2 bases and J by 1 base, with 9 bases between. The CDR3 region is CASSISRKSNQPQHF. In nucleotides, the CDR3 is TGTGCCAGTAGTATAAGCCGGAAAAGCAATCAGCCCCAGCATTTT.

The chain couples TRBV12-5 to TRBJ2-2; tentatively, D is TRBD1 (6 bases). This CDR3 region has 15 residues. V was shortened by 4 bases and J by 0 bases, with 9 bases between the two germline ends. The V gene's germline CDR1 is LGHNT and CDR2 FRNRAP. This CDR3 reads CASGWTETNTGELFF. The CDR3 bases are TGTGCTAGTGGTTGGACAGAGACGAACACCGGGGAGCTGTTTTTT.

This clone was seen once. This rearrangement joins TRBV12-5 to TRBJ2-7; D uncertain. Deletions cut 1 base from V and 0 bases from J, with 4 bases between. This CDR3 region has 13 residues. Germline V CDR1 and CDR2: LGHNT, FRNRAP. CDR3 amino acids: CASGLDISYEQYV. The DNA of the CDR3 is TGTGCTAGTGGTTTGGACATCTCCTACGAGCAGTACGTC.

The J gene is TRBJ1-6, the V gene TRBV27; the D gene is possibly TRBD1 (5 bases). Trimming removed 0 bases from V and 5 bases from J, with 8 bases in between. Germline assignment: CDR1 MNHEY and CDR2 SMNVEV (reference sequence). The CDR3 length is 15 residues. The CDR3 here is CASSLSEGNNSPLHF. DNA for the CDR3: TGTGCCAGCAGTTTATCCGAGGGGAATAATTCACCCCTCCACTTT.

This clone showed up just a few times. The chain has TRBV2 and TRBJ1-5, with D unresolved. Per the germline V gene, CDR1 is SNHLY and CDR2 is FYNNEI. The CDR3 extends over 14 amino acids. V lost 7 bases to trimming and J lost 4 bases, with 14 bases between them. This CDR3 is CASTREGENQPQHF. The CDR3 DNA reads as TGTGCCAGCACCCGCGAAGGCGAGAATCAGCCCCAGCATTTT.

The gene calls are TRBV2 and TRBJ2-5; D unclear. CDR3 length: 12 residues. Germline V gives CDR1 SNHLY, CDR2 FYNNEI. Trimming pared 7 bases from V and 2 bases from J, leaving 8 bases between. The chain's CDR3 is CASTRRQETQYF. CDR3 nucleotides: TGTGCCAGCACCAGGCGGCAAGAGACCCAGTACTTC.

The DNA of the CDR3 is TGCGCCAGCAGCCAGCTTGCAGGGGAAGGCTATGGCTACACCTTC. It codes for CASSQLAGEGYGYTF. The rearrangement links TRBV4-3 to TRBJ1-2, with D tentatively TRBD1 (6 bases). Germline loops: CDR1 LGHNA, CDR2 YSLEER. This CDR3 is built from 15 residues. V was clipped by 3 bases and J by 4 bases, with 15 bases between them.

The chain links TRBV6-4 to TRBJ1-5, with 10 bases that match TRBD1. Germline CDR1 reads MRHNA; CDR2 reads SNTAGT. CDR3 length: 15 residues. The trim removed 6 bases at V and 5 bases at J, leaving 7 bases unmatched. As DNA, the CDR3 is TGTGCCAGCAGCCCCCGGGACAGGGGTTATCAGCCCCAGCATTTT. This encodes CASSPRDRGYQPQHF.

The V gene is TRBV27, the J gene TRBJ1-6; D is undetermined. The CDR3 has 13 amino acids. The germline V gene encodes CDR1 MNHEY and CDR2 SMNVEV (reference sequence). Trimming cost V 3 bases and J 8 bases, with 8 bases left between them. The CDR3 here is CASSFNKDSPLHF. DNA of the CDR3: TGTGCCAGCAGTTTTAACAAGGATTCACCCCTCCACTTT.

The genes are TRBV12-3 or TRBV12-4 and TRBJ1-2; 7 positions agree with TRBD1. This CDR3 has 12 amino acids. The V segment lost 4 bases and the J segment 14 bases; nucleotides outside the gene matches: 10. The CDR3 sequence is CASSSNPTGLTF. CDR3 sequence (DNA): TGTGCCAGCAGTTCCAATCCGACAGGGCTGACCTTC.

The chain employs TRBV5-6 and TRBJ1-2; TRBD1 is a possible D gene (5 bases). This CDR3 contains 15 residues. Germline CDR1 and CDR2: SGHDT and YYEEEE. V lost 0 bases and J lost 5, with 14 bases in between. DNA of the CDR3: TGTGCCAGCAGCTTGGAGTACAGGAGCAATTATGGCTACACCTTC. Its translation is CASSLEYRSNYGYTF.

The genes are TRBV6-2 or TRBV6-3 and TRBJ1-1; D call uncertain. Deletions cut 2 bases from V and 2 bases from J, with 24 bases between. CDR1 is MNHEY and CDR2 is SVGEGT in the germline V gene. The CDR3 is made up of 19 amino acids. This CDR3 reads CASSYTRNPTPVTNTEAFF. The CDR3 nucleotides read TGTGCCAGCAGTTACACGAGAAACCCCACACCAGTAACTAACACTGAAGCTTTCTTT.

The chain recombines TRBV27 with TRBJ2-5, with D perhaps matching TRBD2 (6 bases). Trimming cost V 4 bases and J 3 bases, with 18 bases left between them. Germline V gene sequence: CDR1 MNHEY, CDR2 SMNVEV (reference sequence). The CDR3 is made up of 16 amino acids. CDR3 bases: TGTGCCAGCAGTTCCCTAGGGAGGACACCAAAAGAGACCCAGTACTTC. Protein: CASSSLGRTPKETQYF.

J is TRBJ2-4 and V is TRBV6-5; D might be TRBD1 (5 bases). Germline V gene sequence: CDR1 MNHEY, CDR2 SVGAGI. The CDR3 length is 14 residues. V gave up 5 bases and J gave up 1 base, with 9 bases separating them. CDR3 DNA sequence: TGTGCCAGCAGTCAGACAGACGCCAAAAACATTCAGTACTTC. It is translated as CASSQTDAKNIQYF.

Only one count was recorded for this clone. The chain recombines TRBV13 with TRBJ1-2; the match to TRBD1 covers 8 bases. This CDR3 is built from 15 residues. V lost 2 bases and J lost 5; bases outside the gene matches: 7. Germline V gives CDR1 PRHDT, CDR2 FYEKMQ (reference sequence). Here the CDR3 reads CASSLSRTGSYGYTF. DNA for the CDR3: TGTGCCAGCAGCTTATCCCGGACAGGGTCATATGGCTACACCTTC.

The chain combines TRBV2 with TRBJ1-4; TRBD1 aligns across 9 bases. With 5 bases clipped from V and 7 bases from J, the junction kept 8 bases outside the gene matches. Germline-derived CDR1 and CDR2 are SNHLY and FYNNEI. The length of the CDR3 is 15 residues. The DNA of the CDR3 is TGTGCCAGCAGTACCCTCGGACAGGGGAGTGAAAAACTGTTTTTT. Amino acid sequence: CASSTLGQGSEKLFF. The full variable domain, with the rest looked up from reference TRBV2 and TRBJ1-4, is EPEVTQTPSHQVTQMGQEVILRCVPISNHLYFYWYRQILGQKVEFLVSFYNNEISEKSEIFDDQFSVERPDGSNFTLKIRSTKLEDSAMYFCASSTLGQGSEKLFFGSGTQLSVL.

The chain employs TRBV6-5 and TRBJ2-1; 11 nucleotides align to TRBD2. Germline-derived CDR1 and CDR2 are MNHEY and SVGAGI. The CDR3 runs to 15 residues. After removal of 6 bases from V and 5 bases from J, the junction contained 6 bases not matched to a gene. DNA of the CDR3: TGTGCCAGCAGAAACTTAGCGGGGGGGAACAATGAGCAGTTCTTC. Translated: CASRNLAGGNNEQFF.

This clone was counted between two and nine times. The V call is TRBV4-3, the J call TRBJ1-2, with D possibly being TRBD1 (5 bases). Looked up from germline, CDR1 is LGHNA and CDR2 is YSLEER. This CDR3 has 15 amino acids. The V end lost 1 base, the J end lost 8 bases, and 17 bases lay between the germline ends. The CDR3 sequence: CASSQGEGELFGYTF. The CDR3 coding sequence is TGCGCCAGCAGCCAAGGGGAAGGGGAATTGTTCGGCTACACCTTC.

This chain uses TRBV7-2 with TRBJ2-5; no clear D. CDR3 size: 11 residues. V lost 7 bases and J 5 bases, leaving 8 bases between the germline ends. Looked up from germline, CDR1 is SGHTA and CDR2 is FQGNSA. DNA of the CDR3: TGTGCCAGCAAGTACTTGGAGACCCAGTACTTC. Translating gives CASKYLETQYF.

This clone was counted once. V and J are TRBV6-2 or TRBV6-3 and TRBJ2-7, with 9 bases aligning to TRBD1. The length of the CDR3 is 15 residues. The germline V gene has CDR1 MNHEY and CDR2 SVGEGT. Trimming cost V 4 bases and J 0 bases; bases outside gene matches: 4. The CDR3 spells CASSSGTGLSYEQYV. The CDR3 DNA reads as TGTGCCAGCAGTTCCGGGACAGGGCTCTCCTACGAGCAGTACGTC.

In this sample, this clone turned up a few times. The J gene is TRBJ1-2, the V gene TRBV5-1; D is unclear. Germline V CDR1 and CDR2: SGHRS, YFSETQ. Trimming removed 5 bases at V and 0 bases at J, with 20 bases between. The CDR3 totals 17 residues. CDR3 residues: CASSRPSGEGANYGYTF. The CDR3 coding sequence is TGCGCCAGCAGTAGACCCTCTGGGGAGGGAGCTAACTATGGCTACACCTTC. Combining the CDR3 with reference TRBV5-1 and TRBJ1-2 gives the whole variable domain KAGVTQTPRYLIKTRGQQVTLSCSPISGHRSVSWYQQTPGQGLQFLFEYFSETQRNKGNFPGRFSGRQFSNSRSEMNVSTLELGDSALYLCASSRPSGEGANYGYTFGSGTRLTVV.

The rearrangement uses TRBV6-5 and TRBJ2-4; 8 bases match TRBD1. The length of the CDR3 is 16 residues. Unmatched junction bases numbered 8, after V lost 4 bases and J lost 3 bases. The V gene's germline CDR1 is MNHEY and CDR2 SVGAGI. The DNA of the CDR3 is TGTGCCAGCAGTTCGAGGACAGGGTCAGACAAAAACATTCAGTACTTC. Encoded protein: CASSSRTGSDKNIQYF.

The CDR3 loop reads CASSPPQEPSPLHF. CDR3 in DNA: TGTGCCAGCAGCCCACCCCAGGAACCTTCACCCCTCCACTTT. The V call is TRBV7-2, the J call TRBJ1-6, with D unclear. V lost 5 bases to trimming and J lost 9 bases, with 14 bases between them. The germline gives CDR1 SGHTA, CDR2 FQGNSA. This CDR3 is 14 amino acids long.